The T cell receptor beta chain under discussion was sequenced for a study of T cells in Graves' hyperthyroidism and ophthalmopathy (dated by TCRdb to between 2018 and 2021). Looking at the study overall: To identify TCR V-J signatures that set the groups apart, the researchers used a discovery cohort of 90 to 100 patients, made up of 40 to 45 with Graves' ophthalmopathy and 55 to 65 with stable Graves' hyperthyroidism. The study also compared thyroid tissue and blood T-cell repertoires from five or six Graves' hyperthyroidism patients. The paper describes TCR Vbeta CDR3 sequencing of 140 or so peripheral blood samples, made up of roughly 40 ophthalmopathy patients, some 76 hyperthyroidism patients and roughly 17 progressor patients. After sampling, hyperthyroidism patients received methimazole starting at 30 mg daily, and ophthalmopathy patients received high-dose intravenous methylprednisolone. Whether ophthalmopathy could be predicted prospectively was tested in an independent validation cohort made up of under 20 hyperthyroidism patients plus 17 patients who later progressed to ophthalmopathy. The 90 to 100 discovery patients were randomly divided into training and test sets at a 7:3 ratio. What the study reported, not specific to this receptor: No statistical method was used to fix the sample size in advance, and group allocation was not hidden from the investigators. Most expanded thyroid clonotypes (frequency above 0.001) were also found in blood, which suggests that blood repertoires may mirror thyroid immune responses. During validation, the model predicted progression to ophthalmopathy a median of approximately six months ahead of onset, with more than 55% sensitivity and 72.22% specificity. Ophthalmopathy was separated from stable hyperthyroidism by a 13 V-J signature model, with over 85% sensitivity and roughly 84% specificity obtained in cross-validation and 80%/75% obtained in testing.

The study excluded patients with uncontrolled infections, other autoimmune diseases, pregnancy or lactation. Clinical symptoms, serum thyroxine and TRAb, thyroid ultrasound, and orbital computed tomography formed the basis for the diagnoses. Total RNA was extracted using Trizol reagent, and RNA quality was assessed on an Agilent 2100 Bioanalyzer. TCR beta CDR3 regions were amplified from RNA transcripts. The TCR CDR3 was subjected to a first round of RT-PCR using the HTBI primer set and the Qiagen OneStep RT-PCR kit. Libraries were constructed in a second round of multiplex PCR, after which size selection and purification were carried out. Sequencing of the libraries was done on an Illumina HiSeq2000 using paired-end 100 bp reads. On the authors' methods: Raw data were processed with SOAPnuke, discarding reads with adapters, uncalled bases, mean Phred below 15, or no exact constant-primer or identifier match. COPE v1.2.5 was used to merge the high-quality paired reads, and each unique nucleotide sequence was defined as a clonotype. MiTCR v1.1 was used to align clonotypes to the IMGT TRBV, TRBD and TRBJ reference segments. Analysis was restricted to V-J combinations with a frequency above 0.0001, which covered roughly 99% of repertoires. A TCS score was defined as the ratio between F50 (clonal expansion) and ExV (chaos), using BLOSUM62-based TCRdist between CDR3 peptides within each V-J. Welch's t-statistics and random forest reduced roughly 500 V-J features to 13, which were used in a naive Bayes classifier (R e1071). The Morisita-Horn index was used to measure how similar the thyroid and blood repertoires were. Using fastp at Q25 and MiXCR, TCRdb reprocessed the public reads and kept productive beta chains. Every entry covers one CDR3 protein and lists the most common genes and DNA from its rows. None of the V and J calls come from the authors' own analysis; TCRdb made them. This sample comprises hundreds of thousands of distinct CDR3 sequences, 45% of them detected only once. The ten largest clones represent less than 9% of the sample.

As regards this clonotype: Its antigen specificity is not known. A much larger clone differs by one base, so this may be a read error.

There are 11 amino acids in the CDR3, from cysteine to phenylalanine inclusive. Only CDR3 DNA remains: 33 bases, in frame from the first base. CDR1 and CDR2, looked up from the germline V gene (reference sequence), are DFQATT and SNEGSKA. This TCR derives from an adult man with Graves' disease, either hyperthyroidism or ophthalmopathy (not recorded which). The sequencing sample was made of peripheral blood or thyroid tissue (not recorded which). The rearranged chain carries TRBV20-1 and TRBJ1-2; the D gene assignment is ambiguous. The CDR3 protein sequence reads: CSANPETGYAF. The nucleotides read TGCAGTGCCAATCCGGAAACTGGCTACGCCTTC.